This TCR beta chain was obtained from a study of shared clonotypes between healthy human individuals. Whole-study results and caveats: Larger estimated richness was generally seen in naive subsets than in memory subsets.

The deep-level immunoSEQ assay was used. Each subset's genomic DNA was shared equally among a number of immunoSEQ plates. Measured with immunoSEQ multiplex PCR; TCRdb has only the in-frame clones, and not every one. The table has approximately 840,000 clones, 96% seen once. Terminally differentiated effector memory CD45RA+ cells were excluded from the naive CD8 cells, which were CD45RO-negative and positively selected for CCR7. V was trimmed by 0 bases and J by 0 bases, leaving 9 bases between them. Germline V gene data show CDR1 as KGHSH and CDR2 as LQKENI. CDR3 length: 16 amino acids. On this clone: Antigen specificity is unknown.

Material for sequencing was naive CD8+ T cells sorted from blood. V usage is TRBV18 and J usage is TRBJ2-1; D is unclear. This sequence originates from a man aged 25 to 40 in good health. CDR3 bases: TGTGCCAGCTCACCACCTTCTGATAGCTCCTACAATGAGCAGTTCTTC. Translating gives CASSPPSDSSYNEQFF.